One TCR beta chain is described in this entry. In its sample, this clonotype was seen a few times. Its antigen is not yet known. Per-base quality was not reported, and no clone a single base away is much larger than it. The entry originates in a study of blood T cells in healthy people across ages (dated by TCRdb to about 2015). Regarding the research as a whole: Template switching captured roughly one uniquely barcoded TCR beta cDNA molecule per two T cells in model experiments. Age-related changes in TCR beta repertoire diversity were measured in the study by deep sequencing normalized with unique cDNA molecular identifiers. Donors were grouped into four age groups: young (average approximately 15 years), middle-aged (39), aged (roughly 67) and long-lived (approximately 75). To avoid experimental bias, donors of different ages were distributed randomly across sequencing lanes. The study analyzed two additional independent replicas of 1 million unique cDNA reads from the same blood draw for two donors, one aged 18 to 30 and one aged 80 or older.

The study at large found these results: There was a strong correlation between observed TCR beta diversity and the percentage of naive T cells measured by flow cytometry. The CMV infection status of donors was not known, potentially confounding age-related changes in expanded clonotypes. Total diversity estimates from one million sequenced T cells were considered lower bounds and underestimates. Observed TCR beta diversity per million T cells fell roughly linearly with age, and a significant reduction was already apparent by age approximately 41. Conclusive comparison of naive and antigen-experienced compartments was prevented by the profiling of bulk unsorted PBMCs. Compared with the aged group, the long-lived group had more naive CD4+ T cells, fewer expanded clones and increased TCR diversity, a pattern suggesting age selection.

Library construction relied on 5' RACE. The reads were generated on an Illumina HiSeq 2500. A second PCR of about 6 to 11 cycles was performed with a sample-barcoded 5' primer and a J-beta primer mix. A template-switch 5' adaptor carrying 12 random nucleotides introduced a unique molecular identifier onto each TCR beta cDNA molecule. Each sample yielded at least 2.5 million CDR3-containing paired-end reads. The Mint cDNA synthesis kit, primed by a TRBC-specific oligonucleotide, was used to synthesize first-strand cDNA from all RNA. Following uracil-DNA glycosylase treatment, a first 18-cycle PCR with universal primers M1SS and BC2_uni_R was performed on all cDNA. On the authors' methods: Normalization of each sample was performed by random selection of 1 million high-quality reads, each carrying a distinct molecular identifier. Instead of being binned into consensus sequences, reads with shared molecular identifiers were discarded. MiTCR, with a Q25 quality threshold and the strictest error-elimination algorithm, was used for CDR3 identification, clonotype clustering and error correction. A nonparametric unseen species model with Euler transformation was used to estimate lower-bound total TCR beta diversity. Through fastp at Q25 and MiXCR, TCRdb rebuilt clones from the public reads, retaining in-frame beta chains. Each entry merges the rows of one CDR3 protein and shows their most common DNA and genes. None of the V and J calls come from the authors' own analysis; TCRdb made them. Recorded for this sample are over 1.5 million distinct CDR3 sequences; around half of them occurred a single time. Of the sample, 2.1% falls within the top ten clones.

Its CDR3 holds 12 amino acids, cysteine through phenylalanine. The read is trimmed to its CDR3 DNA, 36 bases read in frame from base 1. Based on the germline V gene, the CDR1 and CDR2 sequences are SQVTM and ANQGSEA. Between the V and J ends, shortened by 3 bases and 1 base respectively, the junction contains 6 bases. Donors were 39 systemically healthy Caucasian individuals from Russia aged roughly 6 to 90 years. About 9.6 milliliters of peripheral blood were collected from each donor into EDTA-treated Vacutainer tubes. Ficoll-Paque density-gradient centrifugation was used to isolate PBMCs, with at least 6 million obtained per sample. Total RNA, at least 5 micrograms per sample, was extracted from PBMCs with Trizol reagent. The percentages of naive CD45RAhigh/CD27high T cells were determined by flow cytometry on a PBMC aliquot from every donor.

The sample comprised blood. The receptor was isolated from a woman in her thirties or forties in good health. The rearranged segments are TRBV29-1 and TRBJ1-1; no confident D gene assignment can be made. The sequenced DNA is TGCAGCGTTGACAGGTCGAACACTGAAGCTTTCTTT. Translated, it reads CSVDRSNTEAFF.